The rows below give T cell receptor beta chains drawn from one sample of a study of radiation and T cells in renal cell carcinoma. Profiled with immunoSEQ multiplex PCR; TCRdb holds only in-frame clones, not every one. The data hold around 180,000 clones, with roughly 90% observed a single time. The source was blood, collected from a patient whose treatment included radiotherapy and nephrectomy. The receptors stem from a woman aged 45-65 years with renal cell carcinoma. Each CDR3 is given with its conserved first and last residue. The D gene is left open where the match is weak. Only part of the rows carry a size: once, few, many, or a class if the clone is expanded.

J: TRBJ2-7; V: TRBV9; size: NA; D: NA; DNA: TGTGCCAGCAGCGTAGACAGCTACGAGCAGTACTTC; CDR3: CASSVDSYEQYF
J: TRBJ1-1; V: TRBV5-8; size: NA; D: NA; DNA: TGTGCCAGCAGCCCCCACAGGGTACGGGACACTGAAGCTTTCTTT; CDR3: CASSPHRVRDTEAFF
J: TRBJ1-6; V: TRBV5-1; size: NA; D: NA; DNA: TGCGCCAGCAGCTTGGGACAGCAATATAATTCACCCCTCCACTTT; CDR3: CASSLGQQYNSPLHF
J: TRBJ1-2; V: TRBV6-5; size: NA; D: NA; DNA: TGTGCCAGCAGGCCCTCGGGACGGCAAAACTATGGCTACACCTTC; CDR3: CASRPSGRQNYGYTF
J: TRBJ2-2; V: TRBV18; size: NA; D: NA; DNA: TGTGCCAGCTCACCAGCGAGCCAGAGGTGGACCGGGGAGCTGTTTTTT; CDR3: CASSPASQRWTGELFF
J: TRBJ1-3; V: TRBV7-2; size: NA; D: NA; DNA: TGTGCCAGCAGGAGGGGGGTAGCTGTTGGAAACACCATATATTTT; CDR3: CASRRGVAVGNTIYF
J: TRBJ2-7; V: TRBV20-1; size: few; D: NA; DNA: TGCAGTGCTAGGAACTCCTACGAGCAGTACTTC; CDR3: CSARNSYEQYF
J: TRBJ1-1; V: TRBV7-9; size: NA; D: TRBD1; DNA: TGTGCCAGCAGCTCGACAGGGAAGAACACTGAAGCTTTCTTT; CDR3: CASSSTGKNTEAFF
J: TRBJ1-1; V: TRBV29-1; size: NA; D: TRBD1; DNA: TGCAGCGCCCAGACAGGGCTCAACACTGAAGCTTTCTTT; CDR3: CSAQTGLNTEAFF
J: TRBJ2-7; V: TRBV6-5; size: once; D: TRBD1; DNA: TGTGCCAGCAGTCGGGACAGGGTAGGCGAGCAGTACTTC; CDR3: CASSRDRVGEQYF